The T cell receptor beta chain described here comes from a study of tumor-infiltrating lymphocytes in localized non-small cell lung cancer. Study outcomes and limitations: Different pieces of the same tissue were used for each assay. T-cell fraction did not differ between immunotypes IM1 and IM2. Compared with uninvolved lung, tumors showed higher T cell infiltration by TCRbeta sequencing.

Measured with immunoSEQ multiplex PCR; TCRdb has only the in-frame clones, and not every one. The sample records about 2,700 clones, about 60% being singletons. Germline loops: CDR1 MNHEY, CDR2 SVGAGI. V dropped 7 bases and J dropped 2 bases, with 14 bases sitting between them. This CDR3 has 15 amino acids. About this clone itself: Its antigen is not known.

This clonotype was obtained from a human donor with non-small cell lung cancer. The rearrangement joins TRBV6-5 to TRBJ1-4; D might be TRBD1 (5 bases). The sequenced material came from uninvolved lung tissue not adjacent to the tumor. Written as DNA, the CDR3 is TGTGCCAGCACCACTACCTGGGGGACTAATGAAAAACTGTTTTTT. The encoded protein is CASTTTWGTNEKLFF.